A single sample is the source of the 19 T cell receptor beta chains below, sequenced in a study of T cell responses to AZD1222 COVID-19 vaccine. The repertoire was sequenced with immunoSEQ multiplex PCR; TCRdb's copy has only in-frame clones and lacks some. Among about 66,000 clones, more than 70% were seen once, and the ten largest hold 4% to 5%. Sequencing was performed on peripheral blood, taken 28 days after the second dose of the MenACWY control vaccine. The receptors were gathered from an adult who received the MenACWY meningococcal vaccine as a control.

The V gene is TRBV29-1, the J gene TRBJ1-1, with no clear D. Looked up from germline, CDR1 is SQVTM and CDR2 is ANQGSEA. Trimming took 1 base from V and 7 from J, leaving 13 bases between them. The CDR3 is 13 residues long. CDR3 in amino acids: CSVEVGSRLEAFF. In DNA, the CDR3 is TGCAGCGTTGAAGTAGGATCGCGGCTTGAAGCTTTCTTT. The whole variable domain, filled in from reference TRBV29-1 and TRBJ1-1, reads SAVISQKPSRDICQRGTSLTIQCQVDSQVTMMFWYRQQPGQSLTLIATANQGSEATYESGFVIDKFPISRPNLTFSTLTVSNMSPEDSSIYLCSVEVGSRLEAFFGQGTRLTVV.

This rearrangement joins TRBV6-1 to TRBJ1-6; 8 nucleotides agree with TRBD1. Per germline, CDR1 MNHNS and CDR2 SASEGT. Losses at the gene ends were 3 bases for V and 9 bases for J; bases not matched to a gene: 4. The CDR3 runs to 14 residues. CDR3 nucleotide sequence: TGTGCCAGCAGTGAGCCAGGGGGCGGTTCACCCCTCCACTTT. Translation gives CASSEPGGGSPLHF.

The V call is TRBV29-1, the J call TRBJ1-1; a weak D match, TRBD1 (6 bases). The CDR3 spans 15 residues. The germline CDR1 and CDR2 sequences are SQVTM and ANQGSEA. Trimming took off 2 bases at V and 0 bases at J, with 13 bases between the two ends. The CDR3 region has the DNA TGCAGCGTTGAATATAGCCAGGGGATGAACACTGAAGCTTTCTTT. This translates into CSVEYSQGMNTEAFF.

The rearrangement links TRBV5-1 to TRBJ1-1, with 8 positions matching TRBD1. From germline, CDR1 is SGHRS and CDR2 YFSETQ. With V trimmed by 1 base and J by 4 bases, 0 bases remained unmatched. This CDR3 spans 13 amino acids. CDR3 amino acids: CASSLTGGTEAFF. The CDR3 nucleotides are TGCGCCAGCAGCTTGACAGGGGGCACTGAAGCTTTCTTT.

The chain joins TRBV6-5 to TRBJ2-7, with a weak D call TRBD1 (6 bases). Germline V lookup: CDR1 MNHEY, CDR2 SVGAGI. The germline V and J ends were trimmed by 6 bases and 5 bases, with 14 bases remaining between them. This CDR3 contains 13 residues. In DNA form, the CDR3 reads TGTGCCAGCAGGATCGGCAGGGGCGACGAGCAGTACTTC. Its protein product is CASRIGRGDEQYF.

The genes are TRBV10-3 and TRBJ2-2, with 9 bases aligning to TRBD1. CDR1 and CDR2 from the germline V gene are ENHRY and SYGVKD. The CDR3 has 14 residues. After removal of 6 bases from V and 7 bases from J, the junction contained 6 bases not matched to a gene. The CDR3 DNA follows: TGTGCCATCAGGGACGGACAGGGGTTCGGGGAGCTGTTTTTT. Translating it yields CAIRDGQGFGELFF.

The chain uses TRBV5-4 and TRBJ1-2; TRBD1 might be the D (6 bases). The germline gives CDR1 SGHNT, CDR2 YYREEE (reference sequence). Between the trimmed V and J ends, which lost 3 bases and 8 bases, there was a span of 11 bases. CDR3 length: 12 amino acids. In nucleotides, the CDR3 is TGTGCCAGCAGCTCAACAGGGTTGGGCTACACCTTC. Encoded protein: CASSSTGLGYTF.

V gene TRBV19 combines with J gene TRBJ2-2; D call uncertain. In germline, CDR1 is LNHDA, CDR2 SQIVND (reference sequence). Trimming took off 8 bases at V and 6 bases at J, with 16 bases between the two ends. This CDR3 has 14 residues. In DNA form, the CDR3 reads TGTGCCAGTTACCCGACCGTATTCTCCGGGGAGCTGTTTTTT. Protein sequence: CASYPTVFSGELFF.

The V and J genes are TRBV28 and TRBJ2-7, with 8 bases matching TRBD1. The CDR3 is 15 residues long. The junction had 7 bases not matched to a gene; V was cut back by 5 bases and J by 1 base. The germline V gene has CDR1 MDHEN and CDR2 SYDVKM. The CDR3 DNA reads TGTGCCAGCAGTACCACGGGGACAGGTTCCTACGAGCAGTACTTC. It is translated as CASSTTGTGSYEQYF.

The chain is built from TRBV4-1 and TRBJ2-1; D tentatively fits TRBD1 or TRBD2 (5 bases each). Trimming removed 1 base from V and 6 bases from J, with 10 bases in between. The CDR3 loop spans 14 amino acids. From germline, CDR1 is MGHRA and CDR2 YSYEKL. In DNA form, the CDR3 reads TGCGCCAGCAGCCAAGTGGCAGGGAGCAATGAGCAGTTCTTC. Protein product: CASSQVAGSNEQFF.

The chain couples TRBV5-1 to TRBJ1-3; a possible D gene is TRBD1 (5 bases). The CDR3 spans 12 residues. Per germline, CDR1 SGHRS and CDR2 YFSETQ. V gave up 4 bases and J gave up 6 bases, with 8 bases separating them. This CDR3 is CASSEGQNTIYF. As DNA, the CDR3 is TGCGCCAGCAGCGAGGGGCAAAACACCATATATTTT.

This chain connects TRBV3-1 (or the pseudogene TRBV3-2) to TRBJ2-7; a weak D match, TRBD1 (5 bases). With 7 bases removed from V and 0 bases from J, the gap between germline ends came to 10 bases. The CDR3 has 13 amino acids. CDR1 and CDR2 from the germline V gene are LGHDT and YNNKEL (reference sequence). For the CDR3, the DNA is TGTGCCAGCATGAGGCAGGGCTCCTACGAGCAGTACTTC. Protein: CASMRQGSYEQYF.

J is TRBJ1-1 and V is TRBV6-2 or TRBV6-3, with TRBD1 as a possible D gene (6 bases). Germline CDR1 MNHEY, CDR2 SVGEGT. The CDR3 totals 15 residues. Trimming removed 2 bases at V and 1 base at J, with 11 bases between. The CDR3 spells CASSYLQGQNTEAFF. The DNA for the CDR3 is TGTGCCAGCAGTTACCTACAGGGACAGAACACTGAAGCTTTCTTT.

The genes are TRBV18 and TRBJ1-3; possible D gene TRBD1, 5 bases. The CDR3 has 15 amino acids. The germline V gene encodes CDR1 KGHSH and CDR2 LQKENI. V dropped 3 bases and J dropped 2 bases, with 11 bases sitting between them. CDR3 nucleotide sequence: TGTGCCAGCTCACCGGGGGACCCCCCTGGAAACACCATATATTTT. Its protein product is CASSPGDPPGNTIYF.

This sequence joins TRBV2 and TRBJ1-2, with 8 bases fitting TRBD1. The junction had 7 bases not matched to a gene; V was cut back by 1 base and J by 6 bases. The germline gives CDR1 SNHLY, CDR2 FYNNEI. The CDR3 length is 15 residues. CDR3 bases: TGTGCCAGCAGTGAAGACCTGGGACAGGCTAATGGCTACACCTTC. Protein: CASSEDLGQANGYTF. The entire variable domain, with the rest obtained from reference TRBV2 and TRBJ1-2, is as follows: EPEVTQTPSHQVTQMGQEVILRCVPISNHLYFYWYRQILGQKVEFLVSFYNNEISEKSEIFDDQFSVERPDGSNFTLKIRSTKLEDSAMYFCASSEDLGQANGYTFGSGTRLTVV.

The V call is TRBV7-7, the J call TRBJ2-4; D might be TRBD1 (6 bases). The CDR3 consists of 19 residues. Trimming removed 7 bases from V and 1 base from J, with 26 bases in between. Germline CDR1 SSHAT, CDR2 FNYEAQ (reference sequence). CDR3 DNA sequence: TGTGCCAGCACCTCGTTGGACAGAGTCCTTGAGGGGGCCAAAAACATTCAGTACTTC. This sequence encodes CASTSLDRVLEGAKNIQYF. The full variable domain, its missing parts supplied by reference TRBV7-7 and TRBJ2-4, is GAGVSQSPRYKVTKRGQDVTLRCDPISSHATLYWYQQALGQGPEFLTYFNYEAQPDKSGLPSDRFSAERPEGSISTLTIQRTEQRDSAMYRCASTSLDRVLEGAKNIQYFGAGTRLSVL.

The chain employs TRBV7-9 and TRBJ1-1; no clear D. The CDR3 contains 13 residues. Trimming left V 5 bases short and J 4 bases short, with 11 bases between. The germline CDR1 and CDR2 sequences are SEHNR and FQNEAQ (reference sequence). CDR3 DNA: TGTGCCAGCAGCCGACCGGTAAGCACTGAAGCTTTCTTT. Its translation: CASSRPVSTEAFF.

The CDR3 protein is CASSPGMGGYEQFF. CDR3 DNA sequence: TGTGCCAGCAGCCCGGGGATGGGTGGGTATGAGCAGTTCTTC. The chain carries TRBV5-4 and TRBJ2-1, with D maybe TRBD2 (5 bases). Germline V gives CDR1 SGHNT, CDR2 YYREEE (reference sequence). This CDR3 is 14 amino acids long. V was cut by 4 bases and J by 8 bases, with 16 bases left in between.

CDR3 in DNA: TGTGCCAGTAGCGGACAGGTCTACGAGCAGTACTTC. Residues: CASSGQVYEQYF. The chain combines TRBV19 with TRBJ2-7; 7 nucleotides align to TRBD1. This CDR3 is 12 amino acids long. Trimming cost V 6 bases and J 3 bases; bases outside gene matches: 2. Germline V gene data show CDR1 as LNHDA and CDR2 as SQIVND (reference sequence).